These T cell receptor beta chains were read from a single sample in a study of T cells after yellow fever vaccination. Via MiXCR, TCRdb re-called the 5' RACE reads, giving one row per CDR3 protein. Of roughly 150,000 distinct CDR3 sequences detected, 6.5% to 8.5% appear once; the ten largest clones hold 0.73%. The source was CD4+ T cells sorted from PBMCs, collected 5 days after the yellow fever booster vaccination. The receptors here all came from a man aged 30 to 39 who received the YFV17D yellow fever vaccine. The CDR3 runs from the conserved cysteine through the conserved F or W. Fields, in order: D gene, V gene, J gene, clone size, CDR3 length, CDR3 protein, CDR3 DNA. The D gene is left open where the match is weak. Clone size is stated in some rows and not others, as once, few, many or a class when expanded.

d_gene: TRBD2
v_gene: TRBV7-2
j_gene: TRBJ2-1
abundance: many
len: 13
CDR3aa: CAGGSGSSTEQFF
CDR3nt: TGTGCCGGAGGTAGCGGGAGTAGTACTGAGCAGTTCTTC

d_gene: TRBD1
v_gene: TRBV7-9
j_gene: TRBJ2-7
abundance: many
len: 17
CDR3aa: CASSLRRPGQGPYEQYF
CDR3nt: TGTGCCAGCAGCTTAAGGCGACCGGGACAGGGTCCCTACGAGCAGTACTTC

d_gene: -
v_gene: TRBV20-1
j_gene: TRBJ2-7
abundance: -
len: 14
CDR3aa: CSASRGPVAYEQYF
CDR3nt: TGCAGTGCTAGTAGGGGCCCCGTGGCCTACGAGCAGTACTTC

d_gene: TRBD2
v_gene: TRBV5-1
j_gene: TRBJ2-1
abundance: many
len: 16
CDR3aa: CASSLGGTSGSLEQFF
CDR3nt: TGCGCCAGCAGCTTGGGGGGGACTAGCGGGAGTCTTGAGCAGTTCTTC

d_gene: TRBD1
v_gene: TRBV7-2
j_gene: TRBJ2-7
abundance: -
len: 15
CDR3aa: CASSRTGQGRNEQYF
CDR3nt: TGTGCCAGCAGCCGTACGGGACAGGGTAGGAACGAGCAGTACTTC

d_gene: -
v_gene: TRBV6-2/TRBV6-3
j_gene: TRBJ2-1
abundance: few
len: 12
CDR3aa: CASSPTPNEQFF
CDR3nt: TGTGCCAGCAGTCCCACCCCCAATGAGCAGTTCTTC

d_gene: -
v_gene: TRBV12-3/TRBV12-4
j_gene: TRBJ1-6
abundance: many
len: 14
CDR3aa: CASSKDGYNSPLHF
CDR3nt: TGTGCCAGCAGTAAAGACGGATATAATTCACCCCTCCACTTT

d_gene: TRBD2
v_gene: TRBV20-1
j_gene: TRBJ2-1
abundance: many
len: 19
CDR3aa: CSALPPGLAGGLSYNEQFF
CDR3nt: TGCAGTGCTTTACCCCCGGGACTAGCGGGAGGGCTATCCTACAATGAGCAGTTCTTC

d_gene: -
v_gene: TRBV12-3/TRBV12-4
j_gene: TRBJ1-5
abundance: -
len: 12
CDR3aa: CASSLELLVQHF
CDR3nt: TGTGCCAGCAGTTTAGAGCTCTTGGTCCAGCATTTT

d_gene: TRBD1
v_gene: TRBV5-1
j_gene: TRBJ2-2
abundance: many
len: 15
CDR3aa: CASSLQTGKSGELFF
CDR3nt: TGCGCCAGCAGCTTGCAGACAGGGAAGTCCGGGGAGCTGTTTTTT

d_gene: -
v_gene: TRBV29-1
j_gene: TRBJ2-7
abundance: many
len: 13
CDR3aa: CSGYSLGSYEQYF
CDR3nt: TGCAGCGGGTATAGCCTGGGGAGCTACGAGCAGTACTTC

d_gene: -
v_gene: TRBV7-2
j_gene: TRBJ2-5
abundance: many
len: 13
CDR3aa: CASTRTYGETQYF
CDR3nt: TGTGCCAGCACCCGGACCTACGGAGAGACCCAGTACTTC

d_gene: -
v_gene: TRBV27
j_gene: TRBJ1-4
abundance: many
len: 13
CDR3aa: CASSPRRGEKLFF
CDR3nt: TGTGCCAGCAGCCCCAGGAGAGGTGAAAAACTGTTTTTT

d_gene: TRBD2
v_gene: TRBV20-1
j_gene: TRBJ2-1
abundance: many
len: 15
CDR3aa: CSAPRLAGAYNEQFF
CDR3nt: TGCAGTGCTCCAAGACTAGCGGGAGCATACAATGAGCAGTTCTTC